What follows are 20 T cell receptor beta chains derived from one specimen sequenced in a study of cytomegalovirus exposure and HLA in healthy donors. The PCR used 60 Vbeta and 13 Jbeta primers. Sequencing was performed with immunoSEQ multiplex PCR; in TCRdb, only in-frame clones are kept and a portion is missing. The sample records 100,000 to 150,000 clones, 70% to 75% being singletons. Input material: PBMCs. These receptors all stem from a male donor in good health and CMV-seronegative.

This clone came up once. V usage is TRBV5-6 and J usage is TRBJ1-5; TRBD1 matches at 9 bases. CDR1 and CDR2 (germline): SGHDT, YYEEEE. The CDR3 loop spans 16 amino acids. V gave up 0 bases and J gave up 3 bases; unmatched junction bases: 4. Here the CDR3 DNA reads TGTGCCAGCAGCTTGGAGGGACAGGGTAACAATCAGCCCCAGCATTTT. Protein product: CASSLEGQGNNQPQHF.

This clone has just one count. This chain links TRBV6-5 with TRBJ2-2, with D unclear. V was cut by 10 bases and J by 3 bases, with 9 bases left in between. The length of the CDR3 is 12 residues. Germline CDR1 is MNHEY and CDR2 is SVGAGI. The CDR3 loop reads CAIQDYTGELFF. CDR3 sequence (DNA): TGTGCCATCCAGGATTACACCGGGGAGCTGTTTTTT.

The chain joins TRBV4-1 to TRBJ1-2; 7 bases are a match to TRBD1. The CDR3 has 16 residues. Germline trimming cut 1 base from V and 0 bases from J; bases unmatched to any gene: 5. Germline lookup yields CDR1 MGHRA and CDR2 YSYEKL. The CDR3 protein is CASSQGDSRTNYGYTF. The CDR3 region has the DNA TGCGCCAGCAGCCAAGGGGACAGTCGAACTAACTATGGCTACACCTTC.

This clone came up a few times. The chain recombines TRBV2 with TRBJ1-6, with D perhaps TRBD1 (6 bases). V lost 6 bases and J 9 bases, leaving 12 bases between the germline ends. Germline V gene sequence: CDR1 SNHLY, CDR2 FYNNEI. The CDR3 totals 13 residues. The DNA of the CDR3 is TGTGCCAGCAGGCCCACAGGGTCTTCACCCCTCCACTTT. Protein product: CASRPTGSSPLHF.

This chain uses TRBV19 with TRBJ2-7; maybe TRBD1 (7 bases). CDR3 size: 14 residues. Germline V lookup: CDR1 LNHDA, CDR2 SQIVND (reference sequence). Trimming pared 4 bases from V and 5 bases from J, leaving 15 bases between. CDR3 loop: CASSTDREVNEQYF. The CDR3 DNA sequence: TGTGCCAGTAGTACCGACAGGGAGGTCAACGAGCAGTACTTC.

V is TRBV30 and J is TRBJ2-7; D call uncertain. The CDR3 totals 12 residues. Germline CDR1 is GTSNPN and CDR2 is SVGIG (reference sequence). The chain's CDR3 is CAVQALSYEQYF. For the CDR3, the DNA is TGTGCTGTTCAGGCACTCTCCTACGAGCAGTACTTC. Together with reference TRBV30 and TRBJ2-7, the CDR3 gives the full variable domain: SQTIHQWPATLVQPVGSPLSLECTVEGTSNPNLYWYRQAAGRGLQLLFYSVGIGQISSEVPQNLSASRPQDRQFILSSKKLLLSDSGFYLCAVQALSYEQYFGPGTRLTVT.

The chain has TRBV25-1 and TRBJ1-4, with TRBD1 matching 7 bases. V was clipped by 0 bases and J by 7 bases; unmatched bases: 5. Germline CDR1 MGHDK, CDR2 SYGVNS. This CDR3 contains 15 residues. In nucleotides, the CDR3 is TGTGCCAGCAGTGAATATAGGGGACAGCCTGAAAAACTGTTTTTT. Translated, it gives CASSEYRGQPEKLFF.

The CDR3 DNA sequence: TGTGCCAGCAGTTACTCGGGGCACCGACTGGAGACCCAGTACTTC. Translating it yields CASSYSGHRLETQYF. The chain links TRBV6-6 to TRBJ2-5; tentatively, D is TRBD1 (5 bases). Germline V lookup: CDR1 MNHNY, CDR2 SVGAGI (reference sequence). V lost 0 bases, J lost 5 bases, and 13 bases lay in between. The CDR3 is made up of 15 amino acids.

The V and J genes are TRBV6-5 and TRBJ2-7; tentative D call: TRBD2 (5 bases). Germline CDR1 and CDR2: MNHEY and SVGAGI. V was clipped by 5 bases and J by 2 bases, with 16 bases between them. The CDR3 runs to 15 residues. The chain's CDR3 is CASSTSGPGAYEQYF. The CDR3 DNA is TGTGCCAGCAGTACTTCAGGACCCGGGGCCTACGAGCAGTACTTC.

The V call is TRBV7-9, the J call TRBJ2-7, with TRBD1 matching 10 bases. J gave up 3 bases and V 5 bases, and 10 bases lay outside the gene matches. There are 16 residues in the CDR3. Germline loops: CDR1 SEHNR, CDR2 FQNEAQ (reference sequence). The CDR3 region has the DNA TGTGCCAGCAGCCTATACGGGGACAGGGGAGGCTACGAGCAGTACTTC. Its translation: CASSLYGDRGGYEQYF.

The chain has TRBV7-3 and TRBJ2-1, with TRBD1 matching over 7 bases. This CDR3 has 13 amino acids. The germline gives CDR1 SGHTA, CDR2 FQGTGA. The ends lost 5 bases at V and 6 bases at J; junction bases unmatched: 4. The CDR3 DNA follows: TGTGCCAGCAGCACCCGACAGGGCAATGAGCAGTTCTTC. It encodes CASSTRQGNEQFF.

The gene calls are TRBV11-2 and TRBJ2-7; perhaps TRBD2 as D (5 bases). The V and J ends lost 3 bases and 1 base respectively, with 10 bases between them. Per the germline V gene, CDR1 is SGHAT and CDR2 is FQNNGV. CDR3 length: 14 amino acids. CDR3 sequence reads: CASSFTGSSYEQYF. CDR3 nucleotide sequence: TGTGCCAGCAGCTTCACGGGATCTTCCTACGAGCAGTACTTC.

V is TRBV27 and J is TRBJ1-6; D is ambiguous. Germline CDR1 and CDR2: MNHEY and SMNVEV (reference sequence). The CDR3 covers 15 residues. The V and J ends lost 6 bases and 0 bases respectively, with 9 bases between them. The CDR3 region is CASRLRYSYNSPLHF. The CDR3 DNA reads TGTGCCAGCAGACTGAGGTACTCCTATAATTCACCCCTCCACTTT.

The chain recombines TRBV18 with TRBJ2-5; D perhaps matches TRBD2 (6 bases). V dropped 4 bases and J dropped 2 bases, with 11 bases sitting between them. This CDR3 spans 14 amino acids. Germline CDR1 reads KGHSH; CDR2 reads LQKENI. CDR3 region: CASSRSRGQETQYF. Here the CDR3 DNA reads TGTGCCAGCTCACGGTCCCGGGGGCAAGAGACCCAGTACTTC.

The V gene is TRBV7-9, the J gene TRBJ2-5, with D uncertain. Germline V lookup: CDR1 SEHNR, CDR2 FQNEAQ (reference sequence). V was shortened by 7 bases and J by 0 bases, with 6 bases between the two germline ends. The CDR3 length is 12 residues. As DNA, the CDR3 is TGTGCCAGCACGTCCGACCAAGAGACCCAGTACTTC. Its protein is CASTSDQETQYF.

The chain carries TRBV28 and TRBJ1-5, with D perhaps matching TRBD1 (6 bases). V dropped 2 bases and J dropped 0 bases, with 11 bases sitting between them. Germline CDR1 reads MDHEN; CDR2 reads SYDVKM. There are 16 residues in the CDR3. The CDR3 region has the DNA TGTGCCAGCAGTTTAAGGCCAGGGGCTAGCAATCAGCCCCAGCATTTT. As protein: CASSLRPGASNQPQHF.

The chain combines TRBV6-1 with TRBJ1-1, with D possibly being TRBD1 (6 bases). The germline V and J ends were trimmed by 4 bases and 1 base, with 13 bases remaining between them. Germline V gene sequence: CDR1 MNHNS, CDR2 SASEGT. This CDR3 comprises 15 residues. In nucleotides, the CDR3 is TGTGCCAGCAGTGCCCCCGGGACACCGAACACTGAAGCTTTCTTT. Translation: CASSAPGTPNTEAFF.

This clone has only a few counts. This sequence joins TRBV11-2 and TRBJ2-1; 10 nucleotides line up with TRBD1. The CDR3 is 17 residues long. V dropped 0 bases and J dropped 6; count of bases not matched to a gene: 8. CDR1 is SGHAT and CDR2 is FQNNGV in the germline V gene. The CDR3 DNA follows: TGTGCCAGCAGCTTAGATTACAGGAGACAGGGGGCCAATGAGCAGTTCTTC. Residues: CASSLDYRRQGANEQFF.

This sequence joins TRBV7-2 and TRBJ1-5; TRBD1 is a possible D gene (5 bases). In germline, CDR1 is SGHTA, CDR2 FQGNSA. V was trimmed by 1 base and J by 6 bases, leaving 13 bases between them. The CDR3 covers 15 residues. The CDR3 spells CASSLDVREGQPQHF. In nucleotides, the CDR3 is TGTGCCAGCAGCTTAGATGTCAGGGAAGGTCAGCCCCAGCATTTT.

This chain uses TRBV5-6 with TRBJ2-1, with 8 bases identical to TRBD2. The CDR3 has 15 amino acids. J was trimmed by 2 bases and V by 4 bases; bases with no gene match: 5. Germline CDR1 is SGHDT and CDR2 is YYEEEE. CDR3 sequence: CASSISGIPYNEQFF. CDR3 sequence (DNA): TGTGCCAGCAGCATTAGCGGGATTCCCTACAATGAGCAGTTCTTC. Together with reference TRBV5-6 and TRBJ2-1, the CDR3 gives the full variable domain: DAGVTQSPTHLIKTRGQQVTLRCSPKSGHDTVSWYQQALGQGPQFIFQYYEEEERQRGNFPDRFSGHQFPNYSSELNVNALLLGDSALYLCASSISGIPYNEQFFGPGTRLTVL.